The clone carrying this T cell receptor beta chain was counted once. The CDR3 loop spans 15 amino acids. V gave up 6 bases and J gave up 3 bases; unmatched junction bases: 5. Germline V gene data show CDR1 as MDHEN and CDR2 as SYDVKM. This specimen comes from a study of T cells in tuberculosis. Looking at the study overall: A South African cohort included IGRA-negative adolescents, latently infected IGRA-positive adolescents and adults with active tuberculosis. PBMC were archived before or within 7 days of starting treatment.

Assay used: immunoSEQ multiplex PCR; TCRdb lists only in-frame clones, some missing. The sample includes tens of thousands of clones, around 96% of them seen just once. The sample's time point: new active TB diagnosis, blood taken before or within 7 days of starting treatment. This clonotype originated in an adult with tuberculosis. The source material was PBMCs, sampled at tuberculosis diagnosis. This rearrangement joins TRBV28 to TRBJ2-7, with 13 positions matching TRBD2. The CDR3 spells CASSRTSGSSYEQYF. CDR3 bases: TGTGCCAGCAGCCGGACTAGCGGGAGTAGCTACGAGCAGTACTTC.